This T cell receptor beta chain emerged from a study of shared clonotypes between healthy human individuals. Overall study findings and caveats: Collection of samples was limited to blood; tissue repertoires likely differ.

Donors were healthy HIV-negative adults without recent acute infections or vaccinations. Splitting the CD4+ cells yielded a CD45RA+ naive subset and a CD45RA-negative memory subset. As to this clone: What it binds is unknown.

Sequencing used immunoSEQ multiplex PCR; TCRdb keeps in-frame clones, though not all of them. The sample includes roughly 2.2 million clones, more than 85% seen only once; the top ten take roughly 0.36%. This CDR3 comprises 12 residues. Per the germline V gene, CDR1 is SQVTM and CDR2 is ANQGSEA. V trimming: 6 bases; J trimming: 5 bases; junction bases outside the gene matches: 4. Sequencing used naive CD4+ T cells from PBMCs. Subset indicated: CD45RA+ positively selected. The sequence came from a young man in good health. Some clones in this sample may be carry-over from other donors' samples. V is TRBV29-1 and J is TRBJ2-7, with 10 nucleotides matching TRBD1. In nucleotides, the CDR3 is TGCAGCGTGGGGACAGGGGAGGACGAGCAGTACTTC. It is translated as CSVGTGEDEQYF.